The text below deals with one T cell receptor (beta chain). Its antigen is unidentified. These data belong to a study of T cell responses to AZD1222 COVID-19 vaccine. Study as a whole: Researchers grouped second doses given at about 4 or about 12 weeks into one pool.

Generated by immunoSEQ multiplex PCR, the TCRdb table keeps only in-frame clones and is missing some. The sample holds 160,000 or so clones, roughly 92% seen once. Findings and limits, study-wide: Donors, mostly white British, included more females; clonal diversity was possibly underestimated.

Deletions cut 6 bases from V and 0 bases from J, with 9 bases between. Germline V gives CDR1 SNHLY, CDR2 FYNNEI. The CDR3 has 14 residues. The starting material was peripheral blood, obtained on day 0 of AZD1222 vaccination. The origin of this receptor is an adult in good health. This chain links TRBV2 with TRBJ2-1; D remains ambiguous. The CDR3 DNA follows: TGTGCCAGCAGAGGTGACGACTCCTACAATGAGCAGTTCTTC. It translates to CASRGDDSYNEQFF. The entire variable domain, with the rest obtained from reference TRBV2 and TRBJ2-1, is as follows: EPEVTQTPSHQVTQMGQEVILRCVPISNHLYFYWYRQILGQKVEFLVSFYNNEISEKSEIFDDQFSVERPDGSNFTLKIRSTKLEDSAMYFCASRGDDSYNEQFFGPGTRLTVL.